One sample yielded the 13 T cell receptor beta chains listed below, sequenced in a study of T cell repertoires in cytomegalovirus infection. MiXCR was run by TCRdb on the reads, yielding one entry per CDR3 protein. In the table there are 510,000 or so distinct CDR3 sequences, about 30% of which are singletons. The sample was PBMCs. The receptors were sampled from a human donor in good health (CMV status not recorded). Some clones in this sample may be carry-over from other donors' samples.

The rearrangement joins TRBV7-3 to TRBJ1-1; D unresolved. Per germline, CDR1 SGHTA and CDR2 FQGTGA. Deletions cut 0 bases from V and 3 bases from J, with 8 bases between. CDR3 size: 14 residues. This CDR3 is CASSLTDGYTEAFF. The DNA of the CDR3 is TGTGCCAGCAGCTTAACAGACGGGTACACTGAAGCTTTCTTT. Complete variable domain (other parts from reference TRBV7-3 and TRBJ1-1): GAGVSQTPSNKVTEKGKYVELRCDPISGHTALYWYRQSLGQGPEFLIYFQGTGAADDSGLPNDRFFAVRPEGSVSTLKIQRTERGDSAVYLCASSLTDGYTEAFFGQGTRLTVV.

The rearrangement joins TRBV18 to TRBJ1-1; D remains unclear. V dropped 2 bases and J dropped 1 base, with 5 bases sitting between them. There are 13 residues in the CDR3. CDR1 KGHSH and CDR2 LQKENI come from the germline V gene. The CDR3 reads CASSPVANTEAFF. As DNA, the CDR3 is TGTGCCAGCTCACCAGTCGCGAACACTGAAGCTTTCTTT.

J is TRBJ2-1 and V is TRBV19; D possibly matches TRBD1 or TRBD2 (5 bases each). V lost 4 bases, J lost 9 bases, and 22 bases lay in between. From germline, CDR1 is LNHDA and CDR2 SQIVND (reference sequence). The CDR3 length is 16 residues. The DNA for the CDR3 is TGTGCCAGTAGTAGACGGGGCTCCACCACTTTAGGTGAGCAGTTCTTC. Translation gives CASSRRGSTTLGEQFF. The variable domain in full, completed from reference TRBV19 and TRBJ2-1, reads DGGITQSPKYLFRKEGQNVTLSCEQNLNHDAMYWYRQDPGQGLRLIYYSQIVNDFQKGDIAEGYSVSREKKESFPLTVTSAQKNPTAFYLCASSRRGSTTLGEQFFGPGTRLTVL.

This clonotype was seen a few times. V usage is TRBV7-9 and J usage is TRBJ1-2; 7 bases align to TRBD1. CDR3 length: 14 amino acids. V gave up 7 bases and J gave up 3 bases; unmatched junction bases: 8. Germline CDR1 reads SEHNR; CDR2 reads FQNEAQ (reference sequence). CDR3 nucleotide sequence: TGTGCCAGCACACGGGACAGCCCCGACTATGGCTACACCTTC. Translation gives CASTRDSPDYGYTF.

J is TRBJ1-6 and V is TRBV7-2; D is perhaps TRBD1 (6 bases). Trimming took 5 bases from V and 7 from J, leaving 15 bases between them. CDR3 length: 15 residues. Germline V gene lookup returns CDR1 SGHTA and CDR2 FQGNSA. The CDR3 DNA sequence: TGTGCCAGCAGCATGACAGGTCAATACAATTCACCCCTCCACTTT. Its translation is CASSMTGQYNSPLHF. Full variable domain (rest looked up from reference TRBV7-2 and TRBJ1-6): GAGVSQSPSNKVTEKGKDVELRCDPISGHTALYWYRQSLGQGLEFLIYFQGNSAPDKSGLPSDRFSAERTGGSVSTLTIQRTQQEDSAVYLCASSMTGQYNSPLHFGNGTRLTVT.

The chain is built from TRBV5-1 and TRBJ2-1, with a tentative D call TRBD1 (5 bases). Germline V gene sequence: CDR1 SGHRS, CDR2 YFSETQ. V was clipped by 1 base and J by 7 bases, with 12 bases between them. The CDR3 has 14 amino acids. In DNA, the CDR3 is TGCGCCAGCAGCTTGTATCCAGGGTCGAATGAGCAGTTCTTC. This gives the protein CASSLYPGSNEQFF. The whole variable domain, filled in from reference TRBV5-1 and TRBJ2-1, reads KAGVTQTPRYLIKTRGQQVTLSCSPISGHRSVSWYQQTPGQGLQFLFEYFSETQRNKGNFPGRFSGRQFSNSRSEMNVSTLELGDSALYLCASSLYPGSNEQFFGPGTRLTVL.

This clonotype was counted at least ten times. For the CDR3, the DNA is TGTGCCAGCAGCTCCATAGCGGGGCGCAGCTACGAGCAGTACTTC. Translating gives CASSSIAGRSYEQYF. The chain carries TRBV7-9 and TRBJ2-7, with 8 bases matching TRBD2. The CDR3 sequence is 15 residues long. Trimming took 4 bases from V and 3 from J; bases not matched to a gene: 8. The germline gives CDR1 SEHNR, CDR2 FQNEAQ (reference sequence). The full variable domain, rest sourced from reference TRBV7-9 and TRBJ2-7, is DTGVSQNPRHKITKRGQNVTFRCDPISEHNRLYWYRQTLGQGPEFLTYFQNEAQLEKSRLLSDRFSAERPKGSFSTLEIQRTEQGDSAMYLCASSSIAGRSYEQYFGPGTRLTVT.

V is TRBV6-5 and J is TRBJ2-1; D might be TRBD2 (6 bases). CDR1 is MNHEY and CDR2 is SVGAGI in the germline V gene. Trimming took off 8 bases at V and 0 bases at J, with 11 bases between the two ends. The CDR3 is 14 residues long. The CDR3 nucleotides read TGTGCCAGCGGCGCCGGGAGCTCCTACAATGAGCAGTTCTTC. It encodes CASGAGSSYNEQFF.

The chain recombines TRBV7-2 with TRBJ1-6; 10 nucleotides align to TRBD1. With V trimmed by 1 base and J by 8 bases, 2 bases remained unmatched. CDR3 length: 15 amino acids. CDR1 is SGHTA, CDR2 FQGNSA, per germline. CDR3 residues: CASSLVGTGDSPLHF. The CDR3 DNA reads TGTGCCAGCAGCTTAGTTGGGACAGGGGATTCACCCCTCCACTTT.

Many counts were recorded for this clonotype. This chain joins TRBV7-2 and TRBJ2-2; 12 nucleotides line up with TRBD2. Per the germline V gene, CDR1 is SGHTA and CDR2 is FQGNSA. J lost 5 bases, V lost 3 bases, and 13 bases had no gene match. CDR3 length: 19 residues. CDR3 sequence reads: CASSLSLAGGAIRTGELFF. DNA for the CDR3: TGTGCCAGCAGCTTGTCCCTAGCGGGAGGGGCCATCCGGACCGGGGAGCTGTTTTTT. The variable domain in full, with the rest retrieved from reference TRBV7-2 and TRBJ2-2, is GAGVSQSPSNKVTEKGKDVELRCDPISGHTALYWYRQSLGQGLEFLIYFQGNSAPDKSGLPSDRFSAERTGGSVSTLTIQRTQQEDSAVYLCASSLSLAGGAIRTGELFFGEGSRLTVL.

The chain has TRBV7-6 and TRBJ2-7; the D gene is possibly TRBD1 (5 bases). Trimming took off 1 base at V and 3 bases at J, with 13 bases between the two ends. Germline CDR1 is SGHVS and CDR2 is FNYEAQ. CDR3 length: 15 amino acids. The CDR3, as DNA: TGTGCCAGCAGCTTAGATGCAGGGCGAAACTACGAGCAGTACGTC. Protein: CASSLDAGRNYEQYV.

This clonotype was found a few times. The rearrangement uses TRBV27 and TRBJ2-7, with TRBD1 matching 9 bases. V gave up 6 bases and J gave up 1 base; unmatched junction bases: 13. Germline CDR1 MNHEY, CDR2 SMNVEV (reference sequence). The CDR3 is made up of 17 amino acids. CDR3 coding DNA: TGTGCCAGCAGGGACCTAACCGGGACAGGGAATTCCTACGAGCAGTACTTC. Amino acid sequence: CASRDLTGTGNSYEQYF.

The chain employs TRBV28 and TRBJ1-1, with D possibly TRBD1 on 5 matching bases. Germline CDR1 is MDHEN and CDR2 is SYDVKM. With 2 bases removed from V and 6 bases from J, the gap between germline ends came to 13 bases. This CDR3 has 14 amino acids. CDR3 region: CASSLGRVDAEAFF. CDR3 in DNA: TGTGCCAGCAGTTTAGGCAGGGTTGATGCTGAAGCTTTCTTT. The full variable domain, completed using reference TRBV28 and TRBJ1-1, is DVKVTQSSRYLVKRTGEKVFLECVQDMDHENMFWYRQDPGLGLRLIYFSYDVKMKEKGDIPEGYSVSREKKERFSLILESASTNQTSMYLCASSLGRVDAEAFFGQGTRLTVV.